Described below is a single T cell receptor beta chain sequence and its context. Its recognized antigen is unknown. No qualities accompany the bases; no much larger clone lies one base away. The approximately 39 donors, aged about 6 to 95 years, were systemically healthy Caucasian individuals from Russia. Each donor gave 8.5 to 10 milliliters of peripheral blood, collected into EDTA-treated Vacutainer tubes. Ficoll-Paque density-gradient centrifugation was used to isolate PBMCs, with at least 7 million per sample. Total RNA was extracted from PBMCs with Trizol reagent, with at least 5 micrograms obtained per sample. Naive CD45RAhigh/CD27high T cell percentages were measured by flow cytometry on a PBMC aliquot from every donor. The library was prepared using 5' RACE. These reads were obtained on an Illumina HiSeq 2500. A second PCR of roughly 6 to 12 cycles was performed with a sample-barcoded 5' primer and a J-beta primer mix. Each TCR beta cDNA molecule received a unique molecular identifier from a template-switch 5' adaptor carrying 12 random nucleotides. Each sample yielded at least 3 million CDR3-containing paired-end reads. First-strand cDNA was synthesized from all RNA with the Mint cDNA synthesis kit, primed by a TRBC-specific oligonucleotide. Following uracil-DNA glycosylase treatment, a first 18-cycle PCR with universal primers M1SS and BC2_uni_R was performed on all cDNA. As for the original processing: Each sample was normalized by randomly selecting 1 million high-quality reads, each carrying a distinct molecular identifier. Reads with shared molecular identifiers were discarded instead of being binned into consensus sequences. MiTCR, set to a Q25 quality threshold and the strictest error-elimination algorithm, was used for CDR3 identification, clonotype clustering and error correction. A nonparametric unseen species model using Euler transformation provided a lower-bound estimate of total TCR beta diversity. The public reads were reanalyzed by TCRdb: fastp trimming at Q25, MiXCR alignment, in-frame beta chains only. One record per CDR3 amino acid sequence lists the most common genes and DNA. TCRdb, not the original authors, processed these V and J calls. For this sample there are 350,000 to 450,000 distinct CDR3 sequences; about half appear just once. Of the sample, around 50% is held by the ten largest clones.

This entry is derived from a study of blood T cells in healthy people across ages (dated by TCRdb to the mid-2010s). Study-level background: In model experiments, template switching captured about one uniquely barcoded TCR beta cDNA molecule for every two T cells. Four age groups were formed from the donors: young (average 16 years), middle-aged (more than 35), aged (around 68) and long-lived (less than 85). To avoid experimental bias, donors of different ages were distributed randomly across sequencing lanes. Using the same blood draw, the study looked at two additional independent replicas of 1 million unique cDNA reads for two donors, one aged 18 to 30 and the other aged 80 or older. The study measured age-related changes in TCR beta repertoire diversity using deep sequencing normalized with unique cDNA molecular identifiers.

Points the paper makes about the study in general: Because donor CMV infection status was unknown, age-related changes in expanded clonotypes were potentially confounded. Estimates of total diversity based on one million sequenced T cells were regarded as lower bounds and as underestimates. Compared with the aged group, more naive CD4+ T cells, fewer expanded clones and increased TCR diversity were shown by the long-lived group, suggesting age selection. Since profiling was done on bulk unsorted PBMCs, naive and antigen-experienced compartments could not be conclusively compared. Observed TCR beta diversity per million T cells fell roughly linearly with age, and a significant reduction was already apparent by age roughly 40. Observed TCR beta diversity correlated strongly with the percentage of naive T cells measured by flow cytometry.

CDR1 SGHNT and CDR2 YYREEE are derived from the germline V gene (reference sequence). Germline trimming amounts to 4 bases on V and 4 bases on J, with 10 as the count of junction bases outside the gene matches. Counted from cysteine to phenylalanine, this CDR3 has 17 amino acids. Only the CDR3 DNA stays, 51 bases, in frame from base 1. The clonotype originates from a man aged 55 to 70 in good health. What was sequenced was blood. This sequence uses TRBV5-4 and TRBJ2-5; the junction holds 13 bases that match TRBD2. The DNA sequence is TGTGCCAGCAGCCGGACTAGCGGGAGCGGATTAGGAGAGACCCAGTACTTC. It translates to CASSRTSGSGLGETQYF.